These 4 T cell receptor beta chains originate from one sample sequenced in a study of T cells in localized non-small cell lung cancer. TCRdb keeps only in-frame clones here, not all; method: immunoSEQ multiplex PCR. Among thousands of clones listed, about 29% were seen once. Sequencing was performed on lung tumor tissue, taken before any cancer treatment. The receptors derive from a woman aged 40 to 75 with stage II squamous cell lung carcinoma.

The chain links TRBV15 to TRBJ1-2; D remains ambiguous. The germline V and J ends were trimmed by 0 bases and 4 bases, with 12 bases remaining between them. Germline V gives CDR1 LNHNV, CDR2 YYDKDF (reference sequence). The CDR3 length is 15 residues. CDR3 DNA: TGTGCCACCAGCAGAGATAAGGCGACAAGCTATGGCTACACCTTC. Translating gives CATSRDKATSYGYTF.

The V call is TRBV5-1, the J call TRBJ2-1; D is perhaps TRBD2 (6 bases). The germline CDR1 and CDR2 sequences are SGHRS and YFSETQ. Trimming took 5 bases from V and 8 from J, leaving 17 bases between them. The CDR3 loop spans 14 amino acids. The CDR3 protein is CASRGAGSLDEQFF. The CDR3 DNA is TGCGCCAGCAGAGGTGCGGGGAGTCTCGATGAGCAGTTCTTC. The full variable domain, rest sourced from reference TRBV5-1 and TRBJ2-1, is KAGVTQTPRYLIKTRGQQVTLSCSPISGHRSVSWYQQTPGQGLQFLFEYFSETQRNKGNFPGRFSGRQFSNSRSEMNVSTLELGDSALYLCASRGAGSLDEQFFGPGTRLTVL.

The chain links TRBV6-8 to TRBJ2-7; a possible D gene is TRBD2 (5 bases). The V gene lost 8 bases and the J gene lost 8 bases, with 19 bases spanning the gap. The CDR3 length is 13 residues. The germline CDR1 and CDR2 sequences are MNHGY and SAAAGT. The CDR3 DNA is TGTGCCAGCCAACTAGGCAGGACCACGAAGCAGTACTTC. Residues: CASQLGRTTKQYF.

V is TRBV30 and J is TRBJ1-5; D is unresolved. Germline V gives CDR1 GTSNPN, CDR2 SVGIG (reference sequence). V lost 0 bases and J lost 6, with 9 bases in between. This CDR3 spans 13 amino acids. The CDR3 nucleotides read TGTGCCTGGAGTGTAGATTGGTTTCAGCCCCAGCATTTT. Translated, it gives CAWSVDWFQPQHF. Full variable domain (rest looked up from reference TRBV30 and TRBJ1-5): SQTIHQWPATLVQPVGSPLSLECTVEGTSNPNLYWYRQAAGRGLQLLFYSVGIGQISSEVPQNLSASRPQDRQFILSSKKLLLSDSGFYLCAWSVDWFQPQHFGDGTRLSIL.